The 31 T cell receptor beta chains listed next were all sequenced from one sample in a study of response to subunit inactivated influenza vaccine. TCRdb fed the RT-PCR reads into MiXCR, producing one record per CDR3 protein. The profile shows more than 700,000 distinct CDR3 sequences, approximately 22% of them singletons. The source was PBMCs from blood, collected more than 4 days after vaccination. Source of these receptors: a man aged 45-60 years who received an inactivated influenza vaccine.

This sequence joins TRBV5-6 and TRBJ2-1; 12 bases align to TRBD2. The V gene end was trimmed by 0 bases and the J gene end by 9 bases; junction bases not matched to a gene: 7. The CDR3 is 16 residues long. Germline V gives CDR1 SGHDT, CDR2 YYEEEE. The chain's CDR3 is CASSLAAGLAGREQFF. As DNA, the CDR3 is TGTGCCAGCAGCTTGGCTGCCGGACTAGCGGGACGTGAGCAGTTCTTC. The complete variable domain, with remaining parts taken from reference TRBV5-6 and TRBJ2-1, reads DAGVTQSPTHLIKTRGQQVTLRCSPKSGHDTVSWYQQALGQGPQFIFQYYEEEERQRGNFPDRFSGHQFPNYSSELNVNALLLGDSALYLCASSLAAGLAGREQFFGPGTRLTVL.

This clonotype was observed many times. The CDR3 region is CASSGDSSYEQYF. The DNA for the CDR3 is TGTGCCAGCAGCGGCGACAGCTCCTACGAGCAGTACTTC. The chain has TRBV4-2 and TRBJ2-7; tentatively, D is TRBD1 (5 bases). CDR3 length equals 13 residues. Germline V gene lookup returns CDR1 LGHNA and CDR2 YNFKEQ. Trimming left V 5 bases short and J 0 bases short, with 8 bases between.

This clonotype has a count of ten or more. The gene calls are TRBV29-1 and TRBJ2-5; tentative D call: TRBD2 (6 bases). V gave up 4 bases and J gave up 5 bases, with 20 bases separating them. Per germline, CDR1 SQVTM and CDR2 ANQGSEA. The CDR3 sequence is 15 residues long. CDR3 sequence (DNA): TGCAGCGTTGGTTCTGAAGGAGGGTGGGGGGAGACCCAGTACTTC. It codes for CSVGSEGGWGETQYF.

The V and J genes are TRBV7-2 and TRBJ1-5; D is undetermined. V lost 4 bases and J lost 6, with 7 bases in between. This CDR3 comprises 12 residues. The germline V gene has CDR1 SGHTA and CDR2 FQGNSA. CDR3 sequence: CASSYGTQPQHF. In DNA, the CDR3 is TGTGCCAGCAGCTACGGAACTCAGCCCCAGCATTTT.

The sample holds a few counts of this clonotype. V usage is TRBV12-3 or TRBV12-4 and J usage is TRBJ2-1, with unresolved D. This CDR3 spans 17 amino acids. V lost 6 bases to trimming and J lost 4 bases, with 22 bases between them. The CDR3 spells CASSPITVHLRYNEQFF. The DNA of the CDR3 is TGTGCCAGCAGCCCCATCACGGTTCACCTCCGTTACAATGAGCAGTTCTTC.

This clonotype was found a few times. The chain employs TRBV27 and TRBJ2-3, with D unresolved. The germline V and J ends were trimmed by 2 bases and 1 base, with 13 bases remaining between them. Germline values: CDR1 MNHEY, CDR2 SMNVEV (reference sequence). This CDR3 region has 16 residues. Here the CDR3 DNA reads TGTGCCAGCAGTTTACGATTAGGAGTGGGCACAGATACGCAGTATTTT. Encoded protein: CASSLRLGVGTDTQYF.

In DNA form, the CDR3 reads TGTGCCAGCAGAAAGACTAGCGGGGGTGCCTACGAGCAGTACTTC. Residues: CASRKTSGGAYEQYF. The rearrangement uses TRBV6-1 and TRBJ2-7; 12 bases match TRBD2. Germline V gives CDR1 MNHNS, CDR2 SASEGT. The CDR3 is 15 residues long. After removal of 6 bases from V and 2 bases from J, the junction contained 5 bases not matched to a gene.

The J gene is TRBJ1-1, the V gene TRBV2; D not certain. Per the germline V gene, CDR1 is SNHLY and CDR2 is FYNNEI. This CDR3 comprises 14 residues. V was clipped by 0 bases and J by 3 bases, with 8 bases between them. CDR3 DNA sequence: TGTGCCAGCAGTGAAGCCCCCGGGGACACTGAAGCTTTCTTT. Protein sequence: CASSEAPGDTEAFF.

V gene TRBV5-8 combines with J gene TRBJ2-4; the match to TRBD2 covers 12 bases. CDR3 length: 17 amino acids. Germline V gives CDR1 SGHTS, CDR2 YDEGEE. Trimming cost V 4 bases and J 0 bases; bases outside gene matches: 5. CDR3 sequence (DNA): TGTGCCAGCAGCCCCGGGACTAGCGGGTTAGCCAAAAACATTCAGTACTTC. This sequence encodes CASSPGTSGLAKNIQYF.

J is TRBJ1-2 and V is TRBV28; D may be TRBD1 (6 bases). V lost 2 bases to trimming and J lost 4 bases, with 11 bases between them. The germline CDR1 and CDR2 sequences are MDHEN and SYDVKM. This CDR3 has 14 residues. The CDR3 DNA reads TGTGCCAGCAGTTTAAGGCAGGGGACCTATGGCTACACCTTC. It yields the protein CASSLRQGTYGYTF.

This clonotype was seen more than once but under ten times. The gene calls are TRBV4-2 and TRBJ2-7; TRBD1 matches at 8 bases. CDR1 is LGHNA, CDR2 YNFKEQ, per germline. This CDR3 has 17 residues. Unmatched junction bases numbered 16, after V lost 3 bases and J lost 6 bases. As DNA, the CDR3 is TGTGCCAGCAGCCAGGATGACCAGGGGGCGACGGGTAGCGAGCAGTACTTC. The encoded protein is CASSQDDQGATGSEQYF.

The sample holds a few counts of this clonotype. V is TRBV2 and J is TRBJ2-1, with 8 bases matching TRBD2. This CDR3 comprises 15 residues. The germline V gene has CDR1 SNHLY and CDR2 FYNNEI. Trimming took 2 bases from V and 5 from J; bases not matched to a gene: 5. The DNA of the CDR3 is TGTGCCAGCAGTGAAAGGAAACTAGCGGACAATGAGCAGTTCTTC. Translated: CASSERKLADNEQFF.

There are a few counts of this clonotype. The chain uses TRBV6-5 and TRBJ2-7; possibly TRBD1 for D (5 bases). Germline CDR1 reads MNHEY; CDR2 reads SVGAGI. This CDR3 spans 14 amino acids. The ends were cut back, 2 bases at V and 1 base at J, with 9 bases in the middle. CDR3 protein: CASSYHDSSYEQYF. DNA of the CDR3: TGTGCCAGCAGTTACCACGACAGTTCCTACGAGCAGTACTTC.

V and J are TRBV10-3 and TRBJ2-7; 9 nucleotides match TRBD2. The CDR3 is 14 amino acids. CDR1 and CDR2 from the germline V gene are ENHRY and SYGVKD. V dropped 6 bases and J dropped 2; count of bases not matched to a gene: 5. DNA of the CDR3: TGTGCCATCAGGCCGGGACTAGCAACCTACGAGCAGTACTTC. Translation gives CAIRPGLATYEQYF.

This clonotype occurred a few times. This chain connects TRBV4-1 to TRBJ1-5, with a possible D match to TRBD1 (6 bases). This CDR3 spans 16 amino acids. Germline CDR1 reads MGHRA; CDR2 reads YSYEKL. Trimming shortened V by 1 base and J by 2 bases, and 12 bases separated the two germline ends. This chain's CDR3 is CASSQVGQGRNQPQHF. The CDR3 DNA follows: TGCGCCAGCAGCCAAGTGGGGCAGGGGCGCAATCAGCCCCAGCATTTT.

The chain combines TRBV30 with TRBJ1-1; the D is unclear. Germline CDR1 reads GTSNPN; CDR2 reads SVGIG (reference sequence). CDR3 length equals 12 residues. Trimming stripped 3 bases from V and 8 bases from J, with 13 bases between. The DNA of the CDR3 is TGTGCCTGGAGCGAGACGGCGTTAGAAGCTTTCTTT. Translating gives CAWSETALEAFF. Variable domain in full (rest from reference TRBV30 and TRBJ1-1): SQTIHQWPATLVQPVGSPLSLECTVEGTSNPNLYWYRQAAGRGLQLLFYSVGIGQISSEVPQNLSASRPQDRQFILSSKKLLLSDSGFYLCAWSETALEAFFGQGTRLTVV.

In this sample, this clonotype turned up a few times. The rearrangement links TRBV6-1 to TRBJ2-6, with D perhaps being TRBD1 or TRBD2 (6 bases each). Looked up from germline, CDR1 is MNHNS and CDR2 is SASEGT. This CDR3 is 16 amino acids long. V dropped 4 bases and J dropped 3 bases, with 13 bases sitting between them. The CDR3 loop is CASSAWGAHGANVLTF. The CDR3 nucleotides are TGTGCCAGCAGTGCATGGGGGGCGCATGGGGCCAACGTCCTGACTTTC.

The sample holds a few counts of this clonotype. The chain couples TRBV5-1 to TRBJ2-3; possible D gene TRBD2, 5 bases. Trimming took 2 bases from V and 0 from J, leaving 10 bases between them. The CDR3 is made up of 15 amino acids. In germline, CDR1 is SGHRS, CDR2 YFSETQ. For the CDR3, the DNA is TGCGCCAGCAGCTTAAAGAGGGTCAGCACAGATACGCAGTATTTT. This encodes CASSLKRVSTDTQYF.

This clonotype has just one count. J is TRBJ2-1 and V is TRBV3-1, with 12 bases aligning to TRBD2. Trimming took 4 bases from V and 9 from J; bases not matched to a gene: 7. Germline CDR1 is LGHDT and CDR2 is YNNKEL (reference sequence). The CDR3 spans 15 residues. CDR3 DNA: TGTGCCAGCAGCCCGGGGACTAGCGGGCATAGTGAGCAGTTCTTC. Protein product: CASSPGTSGHSEQFF.

The CDR3 DNA is TGTGCCAGCAGTGGCGGGAATACGCAGTATTTT. Protein sequence: CASSGGNTQYF. The chain uses TRBV7-9 and TRBJ2-3, with TRBD2 as a possible D gene (6 bases). V was clipped by 6 bases and J by 7 bases, with 8 bases between them. This CDR3 is built from 11 residues. Germline-derived CDR1 and CDR2 are SEHNR and FQNEAQ (reference sequence).

The chain employs TRBV7-2 and TRBJ1-5; no firm D call. Between the trimmed V and J ends, which lost 2 bases and 6 bases, there was a span of 20 bases. The CDR3 is made up of 17 amino acids. Per the germline V gene, CDR1 is SGHTA and CDR2 is FQGNSA. The CDR3 DNA is TGTGCCAGCAGCTTATGGGCAGCCTCTGGAGGACCTCAGCCCCAGCATTTT. This gives the protein CASSLWAASGGPQPQHF.

This chain connects TRBV12-3 or TRBV12-4 to TRBJ2-2, with TRBD2 matching over 9 bases. The CDR3 runs 15 residues. V lost 5 bases, J lost 4 bases, and 5 bases stayed unmatched. The CDR3 is CASSKGLAGTGELFF. CDR3 in DNA: TGTGCCAGCAGTAAGGGACTAGCTGGCACCGGGGAGCTGTTTTTT.

The V and J genes are TRBV10-3 and TRBJ2-5; TRBD1 agrees at 12 bases. Germline V CDR1 and CDR2: ENHRY, SYGVKD. J gave up 5 bases and V 4 bases, and 8 bases lay outside the gene matches. The CDR3 extends over 16 amino acids. CDR3 bases: TGTGCCATCAGTGCTTCCGGGACAGGGGGCGCGGAGACCCAGTACTTC. Translation gives CAISASGTGGAETQYF.

The rearrangement links TRBV11-2 to TRBJ2-3; 10 bases agree with TRBD2. The germline V gene encodes CDR1 SGHAT and CDR2 FQNNGV. The CDR3 loop spans 15 amino acids. Trimming at V came to 8 bases and at J to 1 base, leaving 6 bases not matched to a gene. The CDR3 coding sequence is TGTGCCAGCGACCCGACTAGCGGGCGCACAGATACGCAGTATTTT. Translation gives CASDPTSGRTDTQYF.

This clonotype showed up just a few times. CDR3 sequence reads: CASRRGWGSSTDTQYF. As DNA, the CDR3 is TGCGCCAGCAGACGGGGGTGGGGATCTAGCACAGATACGCAGTATTTT. The gene calls are TRBV4-3 and TRBJ2-3; possible D gene TRBD2, 6 bases. V lost 6 bases, J lost 0 bases, and 16 bases lay in between. Germline V lookup: CDR1 LGHNA, CDR2 YSLEER. This CDR3 has 16 amino acids.

The V gene is TRBV20-1, the J gene TRBJ1-4; tentative D call: TRBD1 (6 bases). Trimming cost V 3 bases and J 8 bases, with 16 bases left between them. This CDR3 has 14 residues. Germline V gene sequence: CDR1 DFQATT, CDR2 SNEGSKA (reference sequence). The CDR3 protein is CSASNGGLGEKLFF. The CDR3 DNA is TGCAGTGCTAGTAACGGGGGGCTGGGCGAAAAACTGTTTTTT.

The rearrangement joins TRBV6-1 to TRBJ1-6; D gene uncertain. Trimming took off 6 bases at V and 0 bases at J, with 12 bases between the two ends. The CDR3 extends over 16 amino acids. Germline CDR1 and CDR2: MNHNS and SASEGT. The CDR3 here is CASSTAGSSYNSPLHF. The CDR3 coding sequence is TGTGCCAGCAGCACCGCGGGGAGCTCCTATAATTCACCCCTCCACTTT.

This clonotype was observed a handful of times. Here the CDR3 DNA reads TGCAGTGCCAACAAAGGCTGGGAGACCGAAGCTTTCTTT. As protein: CSANKGWETEAFF. The chain is built from TRBV20-1 and TRBJ1-1, with D uncertain. The V and J ends lost 6 bases and 8 bases respectively, with 19 bases between them. Germline V gene data show CDR1 as DFQATT and CDR2 as SNEGSKA (reference sequence). There are 13 residues in the CDR3.

The chain couples TRBV6-5 to TRBJ2-3, with D hard to call. The CDR3 length is 16 residues. Deletions cut 4 bases from V and 6 bases from J, with 20 bases between. Per the germline V gene, CDR1 is MNHEY and CDR2 is SVGAGI. The CDR3 is CASSLAGPRLGDTQYF. In DNA, the CDR3 is TGTGCCAGCAGTTTGGCCGGGCCCCGGTTGGGGGATACGCAGTATTTT.

This clonotype was seen a handful of times. The chain links TRBV25-1 to TRBJ1-1; D not resolved. The CDR3 has 13 residues. Looked up from germline, CDR1 is MGHDK and CDR2 is SYGVNS. Trimming stripped 10 bases from V and 6 bases from J, with 18 bases between. The CDR3 coding sequence is TGTGCCACCTCCACTTCAGGTTTTTCTGAAGCTTTCTTT. It translates to CATSTSGFSEAFF.

This clonotype was counted a few times. V gene TRBV7-9 combines with J gene TRBJ2-5; 7 bases match TRBD2. There are 15 residues in the CDR3. The trim removed 5 bases at V and 1 base at J, leaving 7 bases unmatched. Germline CDR1 and CDR2: SEHNR and FQNEAQ (reference sequence). As DNA, the CDR3 is TGTGCCAGCAGCACTAGACTAGCTTCCCAAGAGACCCAGTACTTC. Its translation is CASSTRLASQETQYF.